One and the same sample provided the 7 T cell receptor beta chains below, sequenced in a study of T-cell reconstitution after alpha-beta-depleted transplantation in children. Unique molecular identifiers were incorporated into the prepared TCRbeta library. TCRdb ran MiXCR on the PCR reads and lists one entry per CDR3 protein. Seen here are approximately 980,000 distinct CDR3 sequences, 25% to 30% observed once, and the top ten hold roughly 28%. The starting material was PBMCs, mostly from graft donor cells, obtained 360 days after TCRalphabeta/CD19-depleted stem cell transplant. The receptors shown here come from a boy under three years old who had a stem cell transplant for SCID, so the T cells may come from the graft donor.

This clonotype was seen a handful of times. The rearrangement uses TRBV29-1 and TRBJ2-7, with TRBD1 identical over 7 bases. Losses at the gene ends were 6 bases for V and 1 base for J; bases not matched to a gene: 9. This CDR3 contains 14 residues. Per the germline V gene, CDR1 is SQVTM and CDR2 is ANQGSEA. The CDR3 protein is CSVMIWDSSYEQYF. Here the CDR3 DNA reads TGCAGCGTCATGATTTGGGACAGTTCCTACGAGCAGTACTTC.

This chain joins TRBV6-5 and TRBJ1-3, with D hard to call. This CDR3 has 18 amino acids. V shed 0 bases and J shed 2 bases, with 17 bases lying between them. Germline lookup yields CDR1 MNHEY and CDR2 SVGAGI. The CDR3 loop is CASSYSPRSSLAGNTIYF. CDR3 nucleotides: TGTGCCAGCAGTTACTCCCCCAGAAGTTCTTTGGCTGGAAACACCATATATTTT.

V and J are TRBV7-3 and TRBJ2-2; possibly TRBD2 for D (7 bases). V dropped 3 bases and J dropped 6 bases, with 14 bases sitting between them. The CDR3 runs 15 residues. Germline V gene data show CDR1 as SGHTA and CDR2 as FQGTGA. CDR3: CASSFGTGGPGELFF. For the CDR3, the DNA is TGTGCCAGCAGCTTTGGGACGGGGGGCCCCGGGGAGCTGTTTTTT.

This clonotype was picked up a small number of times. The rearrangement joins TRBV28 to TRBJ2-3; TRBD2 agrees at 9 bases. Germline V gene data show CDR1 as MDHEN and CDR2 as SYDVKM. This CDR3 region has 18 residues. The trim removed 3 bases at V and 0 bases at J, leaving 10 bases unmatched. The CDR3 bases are TGTGCCAGCAGTTTTCCCGGACAGACTAGCGGTAGCACAGATACGCAGTATTTT. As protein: CASSFPGQTSGSTDTQYF.

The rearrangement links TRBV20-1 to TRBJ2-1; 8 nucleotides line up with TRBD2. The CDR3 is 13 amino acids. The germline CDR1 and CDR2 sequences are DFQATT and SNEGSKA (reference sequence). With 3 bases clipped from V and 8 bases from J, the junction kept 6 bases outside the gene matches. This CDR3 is CSASGGARDEQFF. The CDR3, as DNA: TGCAGTGCTAGCGGGGGGGCCAGGGATGAGCAGTTCTTC.

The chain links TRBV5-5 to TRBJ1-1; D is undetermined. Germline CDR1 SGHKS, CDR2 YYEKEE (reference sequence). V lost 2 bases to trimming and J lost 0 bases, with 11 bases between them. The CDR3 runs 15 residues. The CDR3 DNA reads TGTGCCAGCAGCTTTCTCTCCCCCCTGAACACTGAAGCTTTCTTT. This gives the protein CASSFLSPLNTEAFF.

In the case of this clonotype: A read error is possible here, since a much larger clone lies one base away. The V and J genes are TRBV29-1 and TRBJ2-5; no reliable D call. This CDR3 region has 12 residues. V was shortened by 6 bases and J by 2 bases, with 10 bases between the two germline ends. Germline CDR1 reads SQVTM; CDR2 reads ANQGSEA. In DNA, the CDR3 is TGCAGCGTCCGTGTCCGACAAGAGACCCAGTACTTC. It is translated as CSVRVRQETQYF.